This T cell receptor beta chain comes out of a study of OX40 agonist ivuxolimab in advanced cancers. Regarding the complete study: Ivuxolimab was a fully human IgG2 agonistic monoclonal antibody targeting the costimulatory receptor OX40 (CD134). Intravenous ivuxolimab was administered to patients every 2 weeks at six dose levels: 0.01, 0.1, 0.3, 1.5, 3 and 10 mg/kg. Among the 52 dose-escalation patients, some 20 had hepatocellular carcinoma, roughly 15 melanoma, 9 renal cell carcinoma and 9 head and neck cancer. A male proportion of around 80% and a mean age of around 60 years, ranging from roughly 20 to 80, were recorded for the dose-escalation cohort. Patients were allowed to have had prior anti-PD-1, anti-PD-L1 or anti-CTLA-4 therapy, and around 40% of the dose-escalation patients had previously received checkpoint inhibitors. Partial responses were achieved by three dose-escalation patients, of whom one had hepatocellular carcinoma and two had cutaneous melanoma. The point of sequencing TCRbeta in the periphery was to test whether ivuxolimab changed TCR sequence diversity and drove clonal T-cell expansion. The paper reports the monotherapy dose-escalation portion (N of about 50 patients) of the phase I ivuxolimab trial.

What the work shows at the level of the full study, not this receptor alone: Low levels of normalized T-cell clonal expansion were also seen in some patients who did not respond. Clonal expansion of both CD4+ and CD8+ blood T cells was observed from baseline to week 6 at doses 0.1 to 3.0 mg/kg. The antigen specificity of the clonally expanded peripheral T cells was not determined. In partial responders in the 0.1-3.0 mg/kg groups, normalized peripheral clonal expansion was found to be among the lowest, especially among CD8+ T cells. After ivuxolimab, more expanded clones were found on average in CD8+ T cells than in CD4+ T cells.

Reading from cysteine to phenylalanine, the CDR3 counts 12 amino acids. The CDR3 DNA has 36 bases and is translated from base 1. The germline V gene encodes CDR1 SEHNR and CDR2 FQNEAQ (reference sequence). V is reduced by 5 bases and J by 4 bases, leaving a spacing of 8 bases between them. To sequence the TCRbeta CDR3 region, genomic DNA was isolated from the sorted cells. The immunoSEQ Assay was used for sequencing of TCRbeta CDR3 regions. TCRdb obtained this table from immuneACCESS and retained in-frame rearrangements with V and J assigned. These tables miss some clones; where compared with another copy, unresolved V genes account for less than half of the shortfall, and the remainder is unexplained. The sample includes tens of thousands of clones, with 70% to 90% observed a single time. The ten largest clones add up to more than 1.5% of the sample. Comments on this clone: The target of this receptor is not known. No much larger clonotype is one base removed from it; base qualities were not supplied.

Patients with autoimmune disease history or receiving systemic immunosuppression were excluded from the trial. In every dose cohort, peripheral blood was drawn for TCR sequencing at baseline, cycle 4 day 1, and cycle 7 day 1. Samples came from an open-label, multicenter, first-in-human phase I dose-escalation trial of ivuxolimab. Adults with locally advanced or metastatic head and neck squamous cell, hepatocellular, melanoma or renal cell carcinoma were enrolled in the trial. Before TCR sequencing, CD4+ T cells and CD8+ T cells were sorted from peripheral blood as separate populations. The sample in question was CD4+ or CD8+ T cells sorted from blood, obtained in a trial of the OX40 agonist ivuxolimab. Rearrangement joined TRBV7-9 to TRBJ1-2; TRBD1 might be the D gene, on 5 matching bases. This clonotype originated in an adult with an advanced solid tumor such as melanoma, head and neck, liver or kidney cancer. The CDR3 protein is CASSRTSYGYTF. The DNA reads as follows: TGTGCCAGCAGCCGGACATCCTATGGCTACACCTTC.